Each of the 21 T cell receptor beta chains below was sequenced from the same sample in a study of human T cells and chemical hapten exposure. Sample time point: patch test 2, 6 weeks after DPC sensitization. Treatment meaning: therapeutic diphenylcyclopropenone sensitization with weekly scalp DPC. TCRdb passed the RACE reads through MiXCR, listing each CDR3 protein once. The sample lists a few hundred thousand distinct CDR3 sequences; about 6% were seen once. The specimen was whole blood, collected in connection with sensitization to the hapten diphenylcyclopropenone (DPC). The source is a woman between 18 and 29 years old with alopecia areata. Some clones in this sample may be carry-over from other donors' samples.

This clonotype was recorded at least ten times. The genes are TRBV4-2 and TRBJ2-3; D gene unclear. This CDR3 comprises 14 residues. Trimming took off 0 bases at V and 1 base at J, with 5 bases between the two ends. Germline CDR1 reads LGHNA; CDR2 reads YNFKEQ. Here the CDR3 DNA reads TGTGCCAGCAGCCAAGAGGCGCGCACAGATACGCAGTATTTT. This encodes CASSQEARTDTQYF.

In its sample, this clonotype was seen a few times. DNA for the CDR3: TGTGCCAGCATTCTTAACAGGGGGGACACTGAAGCTTTCTTT. It codes for CASILNRGDTEAFF. This chain joins TRBV2 and TRBJ1-1; 8 bases agree with TRBD1. Germline assignment: CDR1 SNHLY and CDR2 FYNNEI. Unmatched junction bases numbered 7, after V lost 7 bases and J lost 3 bases. The length of the CDR3 is 14 residues.

The CDR3 region is CASSVEASGANVLTF. The CDR3 DNA follows: TGTGCCAGCAGTGTAGAAGCATCTGGGGCCAACGTCCTGACTTTC. V usage is TRBV6-1 and J usage is TRBJ2-6, with D uncertain. The CDR3 has 15 residues. Germline-derived CDR1 and CDR2 are MNHNS and SASEGT. Trimming removed 4 bases from V and 1 base from J, with 8 bases in between.

The rearrangement links TRBV7-3 to TRBJ1-5; 7 bases fit TRBD1. The CDR3 covers 14 residues. The ends lost 5 bases at V and 5 bases at J; junction bases unmatched: 6. Germline V gives CDR1 SGHTA, CDR2 FQGTGA. The CDR3 protein is CASSEDRHDQPQHF. In DNA, the CDR3 is TGTGCCAGCAGCGAGGACAGGCACGATCAGCCCCAGCATTTT.

The V call is TRBV4-3, the J call TRBJ1-6, with no clear D. Germline loops: CDR1 LGHNA, CDR2 YSLEER. The CDR3 is made up of 18 amino acids. The V and J ends lost 0 bases and 4 bases respectively, with 16 bases between them. The CDR3 here is CASSQDVGSSKYNSPLHF. The DNA for the CDR3 is TGCGCCAGCAGCCAAGATGTGGGCAGTTCAAAATATAATTCACCCCTCCACTTT.

The rearrangement links TRBV5-1 to TRBJ2-3, with 7 bases fitting TRBD1. V lost 3 bases and J lost 4; bases outside the gene matches: 8. Germline assignment: CDR1 SGHRS and CDR2 YFSETQ. The CDR3 spans 15 residues. The CDR3 loop is CASSSTGLGADTQYF. DNA for the CDR3: TGCGCCAGCAGCTCGACAGGGCTGGGGGCAGATACGCAGTATTTT.

V gene TRBV4-3 combines with J gene TRBJ2-3; 9 nucleotides agree with TRBD2. Germline V gene data show CDR1 as LGHNA and CDR2 as YSLEER. Trimming removed 1 base from V and 4 bases from J; junction bases left unmatched: 3. This CDR3 comprises 15 residues. The CDR3 loop reads CASSQGTSAPDTQYF. In nucleotides, the CDR3 is TGCGCCAGCAGCCAAGGGACTAGCGCCCCAGATACGCAGTATTTT.

This clonotype was recorded many times. CDR3 in DNA: TGCGCCAGCACCGTACGGGACAGAGACACTGAAGCTTTCTTT. It encodes CASTVRDRDTEAFF. The chain has TRBV5-1 and TRBJ1-1; 7 bases map to TRBD1. CDR1 is SGHRS and CDR2 is YFSETQ in the germline V gene. V lost 6 bases and J lost 3; bases outside the gene matches: 8. The CDR3 has 14 residues.

The chain carries TRBV10-3 and TRBJ2-7; TRBD1 matches 7 bases. CDR3 size: 16 residues. The germline gives CDR1 ENHRY, CDR2 SYGVKD. V shed 0 bases, J shed 0 bases, and the junction held 5 bases outside the gene matches. The CDR3 spells CAISESMGQRSYEQYF. CDR3 bases: TGTGCCATCAGTGAGTCGATGGGACAGCGCTCCTACGAGCAGTACTTC.

The chain links TRBV7-9 to TRBJ2-1; D gene uncertain. Germline CDR1 SEHNR, CDR2 FQNEAQ (reference sequence). The CDR3 consists of 15 residues. V was shortened by 5 bases and J by 8 bases, with 19 bases between the two germline ends. As DNA, the CDR3 is TGTGCCAGCAGCCGTGTTGGGGTCCCCAATGATGAGCAGTTCTTC. This sequence encodes CASSRVGVPNDEQFF.

This clonotype was observed a few times. The genes are TRBV14 and TRBJ2-5; no reliable D call. The ends were cut back, 4 bases at V and 1 base at J, with 7 bases in the middle. Germline CDR1 and CDR2: SGHDN and FVKESK. The CDR3 has 13 amino acids. The CDR3 protein is CASSRAFQETQYF. The CDR3 DNA is TGTGCCAGCAGCCGTGCGTTCCAAGAGACCCAGTACTTC.

This clonotype showed up many times. V gene TRBV4-2 combines with J gene TRBJ1-1, with D perhaps TRBD1 (6 bases). CDR3 length: 18 amino acids. V was cut by 3 bases and J by 1 base, with 21 bases left in between. Germline loops: CDR1 LGHNA, CDR2 YNFKEQ. CDR3 bases: TGTGCCAGCAGCCAGCCCCGAGGACAGTACGAACCGAACACTGAAGCTTTCTTT. Translating it yields CASSQPRGQYEPNTEAFF.

Many counts were recorded for this clonotype. The chain recombines TRBV29-1 with TRBJ2-3; the D gene is possibly TRBD1 (6 bases). This CDR3 has 11 residues. Germline CDR1 and CDR2: SQVTM and ANQGSEA. Trimming pared 1 base from V and 12 bases from J, leaving 11 bases between. The CDR3 sequence is CSVEVAGVQYF. The CDR3 DNA follows: TGCAGCGTTGAAGTGGCAGGGGTTCAGTATTTT.

V and J are TRBV12-3 or TRBV12-4 and TRBJ1-4, with TRBD1 identical over 7 bases. The CDR3 has 15 residues. J was trimmed by 8 bases and V by 6 bases; bases with no gene match: 12. The CDR3 is CASSSIGARGEKLFF. The DNA of the CDR3 is TGTGCCAGCAGCTCCATAGGGGCCAGGGGGGAAAAACTGTTTTTT.

This clonotype was observed a few times. V usage is TRBV18 and J usage is TRBJ1-2, with D uncertain. The CDR3 runs to 14 residues. V lost 1 base, J lost 4 bases, and 10 bases lay in between. Germline V gene lookup returns CDR1 KGHSH and CDR2 LQKENI. This CDR3 reads CASSPREISYGYTF. CDR3 coding DNA: TGTGCCAGCTCACCACGGGAGATCTCCTATGGCTACACCTTC.

This clonotype occurred many times. The chain joins TRBV25-1 to TRBJ1-1; TRBD1 agrees at 7 bases. The CDR3 totals 14 residues. V dropped 4 bases and J dropped 2; count of bases not matched to a gene: 4. Germline V gene lookup returns CDR1 MGHDK and CDR2 SYGVNS. The CDR3: CASSVRQGNTEAFF. The CDR3 nucleotides are TGTGCCAGCAGTGTAAGACAGGGAAACACTGAAGCTTTCTTT.

This clonotype was seen repeatedly, ten times or more. The gene calls are TRBV29-1 and TRBJ1-2; D is perhaps TRBD1 (5 bases). V was trimmed by 4 bases and J by 4 bases, leaving 19 bases between them. The CDR3 loop spans 15 amino acids. Germline V gene sequence: CDR1 SQVTM, CDR2 ANQGSEA. For the CDR3, the DNA is TGCAGCGTTGTAGGAGGGGCAGGGCCCTTCTATGGCTACACCTTC. Its protein is CSVVGGAGPFYGYTF.

V gene TRBV5-1 combines with J gene TRBJ1-2; D not certain. Per germline, CDR1 SGHRS and CDR2 YFSETQ. Trimming took 6 bases from V and 10 from J, leaving 16 bases between them. This CDR3 has 12 amino acids. Here the CDR3 DNA reads TGCGCCAGCACCGTCGGGGAAATGGCCTACACCTTC. This codes for CASTVGEMAYTF.

This clonotype has a count of ten or more. The chain carries TRBV20-1 and TRBJ2-4; D remains unclear. The CDR3 is 11 amino acids. Germline CDR1 is DFQATT and CDR2 is SNEGSKA (reference sequence). With 6 bases removed from V and 5 bases from J, the gap between germline ends came to 8 bases. CDR3 sequence reads: CSALIQNIQYF. The CDR3 DNA reads TGCAGTGCCCTTATCCAAAACATTCAGTACTTC.

At least ten counts were recorded for this clonotype. V and J are TRBV6-2 or TRBV6-3 and TRBJ2-1; maybe TRBD1 (5 bases). This CDR3 has 12 amino acids. V was clipped by 6 bases and J by 14 bases, with 17 bases between them. Germline assignment: CDR1 MNHEY and CDR2 SVGEGT. The CDR3 region has the DNA TGTGCCAGCAGCCCAACAGGATTGCAGGAGTTCTTC. Translation gives CASSPTGLQEFF.

The V gene is TRBV6-5, the J gene TRBJ2-6, with D hard to call. Germline values: CDR1 MNHEY, CDR2 SVGAGI. V gave up 4 bases and J gave up 0 bases, with 7 bases separating them. This CDR3 is built from 15 residues. CDR3 amino acids: CASSLQISGANVLTF. In nucleotides, the CDR3 is TGTGCCAGCAGTTTACAGATCTCTGGGGCCAACGTCCTGACTTTC.